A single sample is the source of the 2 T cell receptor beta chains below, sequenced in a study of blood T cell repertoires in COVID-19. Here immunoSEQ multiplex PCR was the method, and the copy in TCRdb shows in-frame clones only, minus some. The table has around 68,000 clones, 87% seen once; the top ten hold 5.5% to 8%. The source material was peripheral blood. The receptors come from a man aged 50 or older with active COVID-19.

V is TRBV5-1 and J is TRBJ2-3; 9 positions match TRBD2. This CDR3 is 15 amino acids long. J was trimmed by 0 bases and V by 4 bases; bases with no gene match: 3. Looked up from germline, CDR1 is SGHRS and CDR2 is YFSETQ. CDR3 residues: CASSRAGGSTDTQYF. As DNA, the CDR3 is TGCGCCAGCAGCCGAGCGGGGGGAAGCACAGATACGCAGTATTTT. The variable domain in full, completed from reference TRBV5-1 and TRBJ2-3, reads KAGVTQTPRYLIKTRGQQVTLSCSPISGHRSVSWYQQTPGQGLQFLFEYFSETQRNKGNFPGRFSGRQFSNSRSEMNVSTLELGDSALYLCASSRAGGSTDTQYFGPGTRLTVL.

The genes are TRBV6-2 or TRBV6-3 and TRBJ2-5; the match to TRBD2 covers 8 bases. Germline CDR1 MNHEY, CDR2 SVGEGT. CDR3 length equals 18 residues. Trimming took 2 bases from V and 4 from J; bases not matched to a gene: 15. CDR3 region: CASSYGVAGPPLVETQYF. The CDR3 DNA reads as TGTGCCAGCAGTTACGGGGTAGCGGGGCCCCCACTCGTAGAGACCCAGTACTTC.